This T cell receptor beta chain was sequenced during a study of a mutant IDH1 vaccine in newly diagnosed glioma. Study at large: The treated group averaged 40.4 years old and was around 62% male, roughly 40% female.

A note on this clone: Its antigen is as yet unknown.

Time point defined: week 47, end of study. A 20-mer mutant IDH1 peptide at 300 ug was injected subcutaneously with topical imiquimod. Deletions cut 4 bases from V and 7 bases from J, with 11 bases between. The CDR3 runs to 13 residues. Germline CDR1 and CDR2: ENHRY and SYGVKD. Repertoires were generated with immunoSEQ multiplex PCR, while TCRdb's copy carries only in-frame clones and drops some. The sample comprises roughly 32,000 clones, approximately 87% of which are singletons, and 12% rests with the top ten. The chain joins TRBV10-3 to TRBJ1-5; possibly TRBD1 for D (6 bases). The sequences come from PBMCs, collected from a glioma patient whose treatment included an IDH1 peptide vaccine. This receptor was identified in a woman aged 25 to 45 with glioma. The CDR3 DNA reads as TGTGCCATCAGTGCAGGGGAGGGGCAGCCCCAGCATTTT. Translated, it gives CAISAGEGQPQHF.